This T cell receptor beta chain appears in the sequencing data of a study of tumor-infiltrating lymphocytes in oesophageal squamous cell carcinoma. MiXCR, run by TCRdb on the PCR reads, gives a single entry per CDR3 protein. Found here are nearly 20,000 distinct CDR3 sequences, less than 50% of them singletons; the top ten hold about 6.8%. The CDR3 is 14 amino acids. Germline V lookup: CDR1 SGHVS, CDR2 FNYEAQ. For this clonotype: The junction departs from the called germline gene at one end, perhaps through a read error.

The clonotype originates from a male donor with esophageal squamous cell carcinoma. The chain recombines TRBV7-6 with TRBJ2-5; either TRBD1 or TRBD2 may fit D (6 bases each). The sequenced sample was blood. The CDR3 region is CASSYRVRGSPLHF. The CDR3, as DNA: TGTGCCAGCAGCTACAGGGTTCGGGGGTCACCCCTCCACTTC.